Listed here is a single T cell receptor beta chain. These data come from a study of identical twins. The CDR3 sequence is 14 residues long. From germline, CDR1 is SQVTM and CDR2 ANQGSEA. V gave up 2 bases and J gave up 5 bases; unmatched junction bases: 4. TCRdb reanalysed the 5' RACE reads using MiXCR and keeps one entry per CDR3 protein. The data contain approximately 220,000 distinct CDR3 sequences, about 7.5% of them singletons. The sample was also linked to a second study, of yellow fever vaccine responses in identical twins.

The sequenced sample consisted of memory (CD45RO+) T cells sorted from blood. The source of this sequence is a woman aged 18-29 years in good health. The gene calls are TRBV29-1 and TRBJ2-3, with 10 bases aligning to TRBD1. The CDR3 DNA reads as TGCAGCGTTGAACGACAGGGGGCCGTAGATACGCAGTATTTT. Amino acid sequence: CSVERQGAVDTQYF.